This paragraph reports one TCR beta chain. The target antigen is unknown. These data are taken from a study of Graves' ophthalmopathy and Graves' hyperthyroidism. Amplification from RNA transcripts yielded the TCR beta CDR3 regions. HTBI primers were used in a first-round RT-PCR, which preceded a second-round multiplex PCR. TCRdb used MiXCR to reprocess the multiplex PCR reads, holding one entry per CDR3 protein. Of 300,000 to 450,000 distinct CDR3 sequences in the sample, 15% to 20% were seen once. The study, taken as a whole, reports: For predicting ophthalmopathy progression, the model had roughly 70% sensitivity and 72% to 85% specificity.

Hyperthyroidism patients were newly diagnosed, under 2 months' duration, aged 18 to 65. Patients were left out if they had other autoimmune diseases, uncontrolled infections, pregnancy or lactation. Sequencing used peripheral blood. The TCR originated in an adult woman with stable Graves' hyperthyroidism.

The CDR3 here is CATSDLSRGQETQYF. The CDR3 region has the DNA TGTGCCACCAGTGATTTGTCCAGGGGCCAAGAGACCCAGTACTTC. The V call is TRBV24-1, the J call TRBJ2-5, with a possible D match to TRBD1 (6 bases). Trimming removed 0 bases from V and 1 base from J, with 8 bases in between. CDR1 is KGHDR, CDR2 SFDVKD, per germline. The CDR3 has 15 residues.